The 21 T cell receptor beta chains reported below all come from one sample, sequenced in a study of graft-versus-host responses after intestinal transplantation. TCRdb keeps only in-frame clones here, not all; method: immunoSEQ multiplex PCR. The sample holds some 88,000 clones, about 93% seen once. These receptors have no known antigen. The source material was unstimulated CD8+ T cells sorted from spleen or lymph node cells, sampled before intestinal transplant. The receptors were sampled from a human donor who received an intestinal transplant.

V usage is TRBV7-9 and J usage is TRBJ1-5, with D uncertain. In germline, CDR1 is SEHNR, CDR2 FQNEAQ (reference sequence). Trimming left V 5 bases short and J 3 bases short, with 17 bases between. The CDR3 runs to 16 residues. Here the CDR3 reads CASSPVEGANNQPQHF. CDR3 sequence (DNA): TGTGCCAGCAGCCCCGTCGAGGGCGCGAACAATCAGCCCCAGCATTTT.

The chain has TRBV13 and TRBJ1-2; 7 bases are a match to TRBD1. Germline trimming cut 0 bases from V and 8 bases from J; bases unmatched to any gene: 3. The CDR3 spans 13 residues. Germline CDR1 reads PRHDT; CDR2 reads FYEKMQ (reference sequence). This CDR3 is CASSLGAGGGYTF. The CDR3 DNA is TGTGCCAGCAGCTTAGGGGCAGGGGGAGGCTACACCTTC.

The V and J genes are TRBV6-1 and TRBJ2-7; D perhaps matches TRBD2 (7 bases). The germline CDR1 and CDR2 sequences are MNHNS and SASEGT. Trimming took 0 bases from V and 2 from J, leaving 11 bases between them. The CDR3 length is 15 residues. The DNA of the CDR3 is TGTGCCAGCAGTGAAGCAAACGGGGGGCCCTACGAGCAGTACTTC. It yields the protein CASSEANGGPYEQYF.

Of note for this clone: Other DNA sequences in this specimen translate into the identical CDR3. J is TRBJ1-3 and V is TRBV27; tentative D call: TRBD1 (6 bases). V was clipped by 2 bases and J by 4 bases, with 9 bases between them. The CDR3 spans 14 residues. CDR1 and CDR2 (germline): MNHEY, SMNVEV (reference sequence). The CDR3 sequence: CASSLQGSGNTIYF. CDR3 nucleotide sequence: TGTGCCAGCAGTTTACAGGGGAGCGGAAACACCATATATTTT.

The rearrangement links TRBV15 to TRBJ1-3, with D perhaps matching TRBD1 (5 bases). Looked up from germline, CDR1 is LNHNV and CDR2 is YYDKDF (reference sequence). The CDR3 contains 15 residues. V was shortened by 0 bases and J by 4 bases, with 10 bases between the two germline ends. CDR3 in amino acids: CATSRDKSGGNTIYF. For the CDR3, the DNA is TGTGCCACCAGCAGAGATAAGTCAGGGGGAAACACCATATATTTT.

The chain carries TRBV19 and TRBJ2-7; 7 bases map to TRBD1. This CDR3 is built from 14 residues. Germline CDR1 and CDR2: LNHDA and SQIVND (reference sequence). V dropped 3 bases and J dropped 1; count of bases not matched to a gene: 3. This CDR3 reads CASSILDRSYEQYF. As DNA, the CDR3 is TGTGCCAGTAGTATCCTGGACAGGTCCTACGAGCAGTACTTC.

The V and J genes are TRBV11-2 and TRBJ1-1; D call uncertain. The CDR3 loop spans 12 amino acids. The V end was cut by 7 bases, the J end by 8 bases, with 14 bases between. Germline loops: CDR1 SGHAT, CDR2 FQNNGV. The CDR3 nucleotides read TGTGCCAGCAAGACGCTAGAAGGCGAAGCTTTCTTT. Translated: CASKTLEGEAFF.

The chain has TRBV19 and TRBJ2-7; D is perhaps TRBD1 (5 bases). Germline assignment: CDR1 LNHDA and CDR2 SQIVND (reference sequence). The V end was cut by 5 bases, the J end by 0 bases, with 8 bases between. The CDR3 extends over 13 amino acids. The DNA for the CDR3 is TGTGCCAGTAGTTTGACAGACTCCTACGAGCAGTACTTC. Its translation is CASSLTDSYEQYF. The whole variable domain, remainder taken from reference TRBV19 and TRBJ2-7, is DGGITQSPKYLFRKEGQNVTLSCEQNLNHDAMYWYRQDPGQGLRLIYYSQIVNDFQKGDIAEGYSVSREKKESFPLTVTSAQKNPTAFYLCASSLTDSYEQYFGPGTRLTVT.

The rearrangement links TRBV14 to TRBJ1-1; D is unclear. The germline gives CDR1 SGHDN, CDR2 FVKESK. CDR3 length: 13 residues. Trimming took 3 bases from V and 6 from J, leaving 11 bases between them. Written as DNA, the CDR3 is TGTGCCAGCAGCCAGGCTCGGGGAGCTGAAGCTTTCTTT. Translated, it gives CASSQARGAEAFF.

The chain links TRBV2 to TRBJ2-5; the match to TRBD1 covers 10 bases. J gave up 3 bases and V 9 bases, and 13 bases lay outside the gene matches. This CDR3 spans 16 amino acids. The V gene's germline CDR1 is SNHLY and CDR2 FYNNEI. The CDR3 coding sequence is TGTGCCAGGGAAGAGAGAGGACAGGGGGGAGAAGAGACCCAGTACTTC. This gives the protein CAREERGQGGEETQYF.

The V and J genes are TRBV27 and TRBJ1-1; 9 bases fit TRBD1. This CDR3 is built from 14 residues. The junction had 7 bases not matched to a gene; V was cut back by 3 bases and J by 8 bases. CDR1 and CDR2 from the germline V gene are MNHEY and SMNVEV (reference sequence). The CDR3 loop reads CASSFSGQGLEAFF. CDR3 nucleotide sequence: TGTGCCAGCAGTTTCTCGGGACAGGGTTTAGAAGCTTTCTTT.

This chain connects TRBV27 to TRBJ2-1; D gene ambiguous. V was cut by 8 bases and J by 5 bases, with 10 bases left in between. Germline CDR1 MNHEY, CDR2 SMNVEV (reference sequence). This CDR3 spans 12 amino acids. The CDR3 loop is CASSRSHNEQFF. The CDR3 bases are TGTGCCAGCTCCAGGTCGCACAATGAGCAGTTCTTC.

The rearrangement uses TRBV23-1 and TRBJ2-7, with D perhaps matching TRBD2 (5 bases). TRBV23-1 is known as an ORF, though its function is uncertain. The CDR3 is made up of 16 amino acids. V lost 0 bases and J lost 3, with 15 bases in between. Written as DNA, the CDR3 is TGCGCCAGCAGTCAATCAGGGAGCTACATGATCTACGAGCAGTACTTC. Protein: CASSQSGSYMIYEQYF.

The chain links TRBV27 to TRBJ1-5, with D possibly being TRBD1 (6 bases). Germline loops: CDR1 MNHEY, CDR2 SMNVEV (reference sequence). Trimming stripped 6 bases from V and 6 bases from J, with 18 bases between. The length of the CDR3 is 15 residues. CDR3 region: CASSAEGGRGQPQHF. DNA of the CDR3: TGTGCCAGCAGCGCCGAGGGGGGGCGAGGTCAGCCCCAGCATTTT.

V and J are TRBV5-1 and TRBJ2-5; 7 bases map to TRBD1. The ends lost 2 bases at V and 5 bases at J; junction bases unmatched: 9. The CDR3 sequence is 15 residues long. Germline V gene data show CDR1 as SGHRS and CDR2 as YFSETQ. The CDR3 loop is CASSFPPGGSETQYF. In nucleotides, the CDR3 is TGCGCCAGCAGCTTTCCACCAGGGGGTAGCGAGACCCAGTACTTC.

DNA of the CDR3: TGTGCCTGGGGACAACAGAACTCGGCCGGGGAGCTGTTTTTT. This gives the protein CAWGQQNSAGELFF. This chain uses TRBV30 with TRBJ2-2; perhaps TRBD1 as D (5 bases). The CDR3 sequence is 14 residues long. Germline CDR1 GTSNPN, CDR2 SVGIG (reference sequence). The germline V and J ends were trimmed by 5 bases and 6 bases, with 16 bases remaining between them.

This chain uses TRBV19 with TRBJ2-7; 9 nucleotides line up with TRBD1. Germline CDR1 is LNHDA and CDR2 is SQIVND (reference sequence). The CDR3 runs 14 residues. V dropped 3 bases and J dropped 3; count of bases not matched to a gene: 3. DNA of the CDR3: TGTGCCAGTAGTATCGGGACAGGGCACTACGAGCAGTACTTC. It is translated as CASSIGTGHYEQYF.

The gene calls are TRBV4-1 and TRBJ1-2; tentatively, D is TRBD1 (6 bases). The CDR3 has 13 residues. Trimming removed 0 bases from V and 12 bases from J, with 14 bases in between. Germline lookup yields CDR1 MGHRA and CDR2 YSYEKL. CDR3 residues: CASSQDLQGINTF. CDR3 sequence (DNA): TGCGCCAGCAGCCAAGATCTGCAGGGGATCAACACCTTC.

V is TRBV19 and J is TRBJ1-5; 11 nucleotides align to TRBD1. Per germline, CDR1 LNHDA and CDR2 SQIVND (reference sequence). V gave up 5 bases and J gave up 0 bases; unmatched junction bases: 6. CDR3 size: 17 residues. This CDR3 is CASSPGQGARSNQPQHF. CDR3 DNA sequence: TGTGCCAGTAGTCCAGGACAGGGGGCGCGTAGCAATCAGCCCCAGCATTTT. Using reference TRBV19 and TRBJ1-5 for the parts outside the CDR3, the full variable domain is DGGITQSPKYLFRKEGQNVTLSCEQNLNHDAMYWYRQDPGQGLRLIYYSQIVNDFQKGDIAEGYSVSREKKESFPLTVTSAQKNPTAFYLCASSPGQGARSNQPQHFGDGTRLSIL.

This clone was counted once. The rearrangement uses TRBV6-4 and TRBJ2-5; 7 nucleotides agree with TRBD1. The germline V gene has CDR1 MRHNA and CDR2 SNTAGT. The CDR3 runs to 14 residues. The junction had 10 bases not matched to a gene; V was cut back by 3 bases and J by 9 bases. The CDR3 sequence is CASSEGRGSQAQYF. The CDR3 DNA sequence: TGTGCCAGCAGTGAAGGCAGGGGGAGCCAGGCCCAGTACTTC.

V is TRBV14 and J is TRBJ2-7; D is perhaps TRBD2 (5 bases). The germline CDR1 and CDR2 sequences are SGHDN and FVKESK. This CDR3 spans 13 amino acids. The V and J ends lost 1 base and 4 bases respectively, with 8 bases between them. The CDR3 loop reads CASSQGSGYEQYF. The DNA for the CDR3 is TGTGCCAGCAGCCAAGGGTCGGGGTACGAGCAGTACTTC. Drawing the rest from reference TRBV14 and TRBJ2-7, the complete variable domain is EAGVTQFPSHSVIEKGQTVTLRCDPISGHDNLYWYRRVMGKEIKFLLHFVKESKQDESGMPNNRFLAERTGGTYSTLKVQPAELEDSGVYFCASSQGSGYEQYFGPGTRLTVT.